Shown below are 31 T cell receptor beta chains from a single sample sequenced in a study of shared clonotypes between healthy human individuals. The data were produced by immunoSEQ multiplex PCR, yet TCRdb's version contains in-frame clones alone and is incomplete. The data hold 2 million to 3 million clones, with 90% to 95% observed a single time. Sequenced material: naive CD4+ T cells from PBMCs. The subset here: CD45RA+ positively selected. The receptors stem from a man younger than 30 in good health. Some clones in this sample may be carry-over from other donors' samples.

The table lists this clone with a count of one. The V gene is TRBV15, the J gene TRBJ2-7; tentatively, D is TRBD1 (6 bases). The V end was cut by 2 bases, the J end by 6 bases, with 14 bases between. The CDR3 is 14 amino acids. The germline V gene encodes CDR1 LNHNV and CDR2 YYDKDF (reference sequence). CDR3 nucleotide sequence: TGTGCCACCAGCAGACCGGGACATATGAGCGAGCAGTACTTC. Translating gives CATSRPGHMSEQYF.

A note on this clone: Other DNA sequences of this sample code for an identical CDR3. This chain connects TRBV9 to TRBJ2-1; 11 bases match TRBD2. This CDR3 has 15 residues. V gave up 4 bases and J gave up 4 bases; unmatched junction bases: 4. Germline V gene sequence: CDR1 SGDLS, CDR2 YYNGEE. Here the CDR3 DNA reads TGTGCCAGCAGCCTGACTAGCGGGACTTACAATGAGCAGTTCTTC. As protein: CASSLTSGTYNEQFF.

The chain joins TRBV19 to TRBJ2-3, with 12 bases identical to TRBD2. V was clipped by 7 bases and J by 3 bases; unmatched bases: 8. The germline V gene has CDR1 LNHDA and CDR2 SQIVND (reference sequence). This CDR3 is built from 16 residues. DNA for the CDR3: TGTGCCAGTATCCGGACTAGCGGGGCTGTTACAGATACGCAGTATTTT. It yields the protein CASIRTSGAVTDTQYF.

J is TRBJ2-5 and V is TRBV5-1; D might be TRBD2 (5 bases). Trimming cost V 0 bases and J 5 bases, with 20 bases left between them. The CDR3 has 17 residues. The V gene's germline CDR1 is SGHRS and CDR2 YFSETQ. CDR3 region: CASSLVAITGIGETQYF. CDR3 nucleotides: TGCGCCAGCAGCTTGGTGGCTATCACGGGAATAGGGGAGACCCAGTACTTC.

The chain employs TRBV28 and TRBJ1-5; 9 bases line up with TRBD1. After removal of 5 bases from V and 6 bases from J, the junction contained 8 bases not matched to a gene. The CDR3 has 15 amino acids. Germline-derived CDR1 and CDR2 are MDHEN and SYDVKM. The CDR3 spells CASSISGTGSQPQHF. CDR3 bases: TGTGCCAGCAGTATTTCCGGGACAGGGAGTCAGCCCCAGCATTTT.

This chain joins TRBV5-1 and TRBJ2-7; D perhaps matches TRBD1 (5 bases). The germline V gene encodes CDR1 SGHRS and CDR2 YFSETQ. Trimming stripped 4 bases from V and 2 bases from J, with 10 bases between. The CDR3 extends over 13 amino acids. In nucleotides, the CDR3 is TGCGCCAGCAGCAGACAGCTCCCCTACGAGCAGTACTTC. Translation: CASSRQLPYEQYF.

The chain has TRBV11-2 and TRBJ2-7; D remains unclear. The ends were cut back, 5 bases at V and 1 base at J, with 9 bases in the middle. This CDR3 spans 13 amino acids. Germline CDR1 is SGHAT and CDR2 is FQNNGV. As DNA, the CDR3 is TGTGCCAGCAGCGCCGTCAGGTCCTACGAGCAGTACTTC. It yields the protein CASSAVRSYEQYF.

The chain couples TRBV9 to TRBJ2-5; D remains unclear. This CDR3 region has 14 residues. Germline CDR1 is SGDLS and CDR2 is YYNGEE. V lost 0 bases and J 5 bases, leaving 11 bases between the germline ends. CDR3 in DNA: TGTGCCAGCAGCGTAGAGACGTCGGGTGAGACCCAGTACTTC. It specifies CASSVETSGETQYF. Drawing the rest from reference TRBV9 and TRBJ2-5, the complete variable domain is DSGVTQTPKHLITATGQRVTLRCSPRSGDLSVYWYQQSLDQGLQFLIQYYNGEERAKGNILERFSAQQFPDLHSELNLSSLELGDSALYFCASSVETSGETQYFGPGTRLLVL.

The rearrangement links TRBV5-4 to TRBJ2-1, with D uncertain. The CDR3 extends over 12 amino acids. Trimming removed 2 bases from V and 7 bases from J, with 7 bases in between. Germline assignment: CDR1 SGHNT and CDR2 YYREEE (reference sequence). CDR3 sequence reads: CASSFGFNEQFF. In DNA, the CDR3 is TGTGCCAGCAGCTTCGGGTTTAATGAGCAGTTCTTC.

This clone was observed a single time. The CDR3 sequence: CATQPYWGKNTEAFF. DNA of the CDR3: TGTGCCACCCAACCCTATTGGGGGAAGAACACTGAAGCTTTCTTT. V gene TRBV19 combines with J gene TRBJ1-1, with a weak D call TRBD1 (5 bases). The CDR3 covers 15 residues. The germline gives CDR1 LNHDA, CDR2 SQIVND (reference sequence). Trimming stripped 10 bases from V and 1 base from J, with 19 bases between.

This chain uses TRBV28 with TRBJ2-1, with TRBD2 as a possible D gene (6 bases). CDR3 length equals 16 residues. CDR1 is MDHEN, CDR2 SYDVKM, per germline. V was cut by 2 bases and J by 8 bases, with 19 bases left in between. The CDR3, as DNA: TGTGCCAGCAGTTTACCCCTCGGGGCGGGGTGGGATGAGCAGTTCTTC. Its translation: CASSLPLGAGWDEQFF. Full variable domain (outside the CDR3, taken from reference TRBV28 and TRBJ2-1): DVKVTQSSRYLVKRTGEKVFLECVQDMDHENMFWYRQDPGLGLRLIYFSYDVKMKEKGDIPEGYSVSREKKERFSLILESASTNQTSMYLCASSLPLGAGWDEQFFGPGTRLTVL.

This clone came up once. The chain carries TRBV9 and TRBJ2-7; D uncertain. Germline V lookup: CDR1 SGDLS, CDR2 YYNGEE. The CDR3 sequence is 14 residues long. V was shortened by 0 bases and J by 3 bases, with 10 bases between the two germline ends. CDR3 coding DNA: TGTGCCAGCAGCGTAGACCTGGGCTTCTACGAGCAGTACTTC. It codes for CASSVDLGFYEQYF.

This chain connects TRBV4-1 to TRBJ2-1; D uncertain. The CDR3 consists of 16 residues. The V end lost 1 base, the J end lost 0 bases, and 10 bases lay between the germline ends. Per the germline V gene, CDR1 is MGHRA and CDR2 is YSYEKL. CDR3: CASSQGLGSSYNEQFF. The CDR3 region has the DNA TGCGCCAGCAGCCAAGGGCTGGGGTCCTCCTACAATGAGCAGTTCTTC.

The chain joins TRBV10-3 to TRBJ2-7; D is possibly TRBD1 or TRBD2 (5 bases each). In germline, CDR1 is ENHRY, CDR2 SYGVKD. Trimming took 7 bases from V and 4 from J, leaving 20 bases between them. The CDR3 is made up of 15 amino acids. CDR3 DNA sequence: TGTGCCATCAATAACGGATGGTCGGGACGATACGAGCAGTACTTC. It translates to CAINNGWSGRYEQYF.

The V gene is TRBV28, the J gene TRBJ2-3; D may match TRBD1 or TRBD2 (6 bases each). The CDR3 has 15 residues. The ends were cut back, 6 bases at V and 1 base at J, with 14 bases in the middle. Germline V CDR1 and CDR2: MDHEN, SYDVKM. The CDR3 loop reads CASSPGGSGTDTQYF. CDR3 coding DNA: TGTGCCAGCAGCCCCGGGGGCAGCGGCACAGATACGCAGTATTTT.

J is TRBJ2-7 and V is TRBV5-1; TRBD2 aligns across 11 bases. The junction had 4 bases not matched to a gene; V was cut back by 0 bases and J by 5 bases. CDR3 length: 15 residues. CDR1 is SGHRS and CDR2 is YFSETQ in the germline V gene. CDR3 residues: CASSLVASGRNEQYF. The CDR3 nucleotides are TGCGCCAGCAGCTTGGTTGCTAGCGGGAGGAACGAGCAGTACTTC.

This clone has only one observation. The rearrangement uses TRBV6-6 and TRBJ1-3, with 11 bases fitting TRBD1. The germline V gene has CDR1 MNHNY and CDR2 SVGAGI (reference sequence). This CDR3 is built from 14 residues. The junction had 3 bases not matched to a gene; V was cut back by 8 bases and J by 3 bases. The CDR3: CASGQGASGNTIYF. In DNA form, the CDR3 reads TGTGCCAGCGGACAGGGGGCGAGTGGAAACACCATATATTTT.

With regard to this clone: The same CDR3 arises from other DNA sequences in this sample as well. The V call is TRBV5-1, the J call TRBJ2-7; D unclear. Germline CDR1 reads SGHRS; CDR2 reads YFSETQ. This CDR3 has 14 amino acids. Trimming shortened V by 0 bases and J by 0 bases, and 7 bases separated the two germline ends. The CDR3 bases are TGCGCCAGCAGCTTGGTGCCTGACTCCTACGAGCAGTACTTC. It codes for CASSLVPDSYEQYF.

The chain joins TRBV11-2 to TRBJ2-2; D is ambiguous. In germline, CDR1 is SGHAT, CDR2 FQNNGV. V lost 6 bases and J lost 5, with 10 bases in between. The CDR3 is 13 residues long. The CDR3, as DNA: TGTGCCAGCAGTTGGATGGGGACCGGGGAGCTGTTTTTT. Amino acid sequence: CASSWMGTGELFF. Filled out from reference TRBV11-2 and TRBJ2-2, the complete variable domain reads EAGVAQSPRYKIIEKRQSVAFWCNPISGHATLYWYQQILGQGPKLLIQFQNNGVVDDSQLPKDRFSAERLKGVDSTLKIQPAKLEDSAVYLCASSWMGTGELFFGEGSRLTVL.

Of note for this clone: Other DNA sequences in the sample encode the same CDR3. The chain couples TRBV11-2 to TRBJ1-2; possibly TRBD1 for D (6 bases). V gave up 3 bases and J gave up 5 bases, with 10 bases separating them. Germline CDR1 reads SGHAT; CDR2 reads FQNNGV. This CDR3 has 13 residues. The CDR3 protein is CASSLAGAYGYTF. CDR3 bases: TGTGCCAGCAGCTTGGCAGGGGCGTATGGCTACACCTTC.

The rearrangement links TRBV27 to TRBJ2-5; 13 positions agree with TRBD2. V gave up 5 bases and J gave up 1 base; unmatched junction bases: 7. The CDR3 contains 17 residues. The germline gives CDR1 MNHEY, CDR2 SMNVEV (reference sequence). The CDR3 loop reads CASSKPRTSGSQETQYF. CDR3 nucleotides: TGTGCCAGCAGTAAACCCCGGACTAGCGGGAGCCAAGAGACCCAGTACTTC.

The chain recombines TRBV5-4 with TRBJ2-3; D gene unclear. Trimming removed 7 bases at V and 3 bases at J, with 9 bases between. Germline values: CDR1 SGHNT, CDR2 YYREEE (reference sequence). This CDR3 comprises 12 residues. CDR3 protein: CASGKGTDTQYF. The DNA of the CDR3 is TGTGCCAGCGGCAAGGGAACAGATACGCAGTATTTT. The full variable domain, with the rest looked up from reference TRBV5-4 and TRBJ2-3, is ETGVTQSPTHLIKTRGQQVTLRCSSQSGHNTVSWYQQALGQGPQFIFQYYREEENGRGNFPPRFSGLQFPNYSSELNVNALELDDSALYLCASGKGTDTQYFGPGTRLTVL.

This clone was detected once. Different DNA sequences within this sample yield the same CDR3. The chain combines TRBV28 with TRBJ2-1; 8 bases fit TRBD2. V shed 4 bases and J 0 bases; nucleotides not matched to a gene: 5. Germline lookup yields CDR1 MDHEN and CDR2 SYDVKM. This CDR3 has 16 residues. This chain's CDR3 is CASSSPAGGSYNEQFF. CDR3 in DNA: TGTGCCAGCAGTTCCCCTGCGGGGGGCTCCTACAATGAGCAGTTCTTC. Full variable domain (missing parts from reference TRBV28 and TRBJ2-1): DVKVTQSSRYLVKRTGEKVFLECVQDMDHENMFWYRQDPGLGLRLIYFSYDVKMKEKGDIPEGYSVSREKKERFSLILESASTNQTSMYLCASSSPAGGSYNEQFFGPGTRLTVL.

This clone was detected only once. The chain joins TRBV29-1 to TRBJ1-2; no reliable D call. Trimming pared 2 bases from V and 7 bases from J, leaving 11 bases between. The CDR3 extends over 12 amino acids. The V gene's germline CDR1 is SQVTM and CDR2 ANQGSEA. For the CDR3, the DNA is TGCAGCGTTGAATTGGAGGGAAGTGGCTACACCTTC. Translation gives CSVELEGSGYTF.

Only a few counts were recorded for this clone. The rearrangement joins TRBV15 to TRBJ1-2; 8 bases fit TRBD1. CDR1 and CDR2 (germline): LNHNV, YYDKDF (reference sequence). This CDR3 has 14 amino acids. V shed 5 bases and J 7 bases; nucleotides not matched to a gene: 9. The DNA for the CDR3 is TGTGCCACCAGCTCGCGGACAGGGAGAGGTGGCTACACCTTC. This codes for CATSSRTGRGGYTF. The full variable domain, its missing parts supplied by reference TRBV15 and TRBJ1-2, is DAMVIQNPRYQVTQFGKPVTLSCSQTLNHNVMYWYQQKSSQAPKLLFHYYDKDFNNEADTPDNFQSRRPNTSFCFLDIRSPGLGDTAMYLCATSSRTGRGGYTFGSGTRLTVV.

This clone has only one observation. The rearrangement joins TRBV9 to TRBJ2-3; D not certain. This CDR3 has 14 amino acids. Germline CDR1 SGDLS, CDR2 YYNGEE. V gave up 0 bases and J gave up 5 bases, with 10 bases separating them. As DNA, the CDR3 is TGTGCCAGCAGCGTAGCCCAAGCTTTAGATACGCAGTATTTT. Encoded protein: CASSVAQALDTQYF.

The chain employs TRBV29-1 and TRBJ2-5, with a tentative D call TRBD1 (6 bases). V gave up 7 bases and J gave up 2 bases, with 17 bases separating them. The germline V gene encodes CDR1 SQVTM and CDR2 ANQGSEA. The CDR3 consists of 14 residues. CDR3 nucleotides: TGCAGCGGGGCCGGGGACATGGTACAAGAGACCCAGTACTTC. Amino acid sequence: CSGAGDMVQETQYF.

The genes are TRBV19 and TRBJ1-1, with TRBD1 identical over 7 bases. The germline CDR1 and CDR2 sequences are LNHDA and SQIVND (reference sequence). The junction had 7 bases not matched to a gene; V was cut back by 5 bases and J by 1 base. The CDR3 runs 15 residues. The DNA for the CDR3 is TGTGCCAGTAGTCGGCGGGACAGAGGGAACACTGAAGCTTTCTTT. It is translated as CASSRRDRGNTEAFF.

The genes are TRBV5-1 and TRBJ1-1; D is undetermined. V was pared by 0 bases and J by 0 bases, with 12 bases between. This CDR3 comprises 16 residues. From germline, CDR1 is SGHRS and CDR2 YFSETQ. As DNA, the CDR3 is TGCGCCAGCAGCTTGGTCCCCCCCGGGGTGAACACTGAAGCTTTCTTT. This encodes CASSLVPPGVNTEAFF.

The chain is built from TRBV5-1 and TRBJ1-1; 11 bases fit TRBD1. Unmatched junction bases numbered 6, after V lost 4 bases and J lost 4 bases. This CDR3 has 15 residues. Germline lookup yields CDR1 SGHRS and CDR2 YFSETQ. For the CDR3, the DNA is TGCGCCAGCAGCATACCCGGGACAGGGGGCACTGAAGCTTTCTTT. This sequence encodes CASSIPGTGGTEAFF.

This clone was recorded only once. The chain joins TRBV30 to TRBJ2-1; 7 bases line up with TRBD2. J lost 10 bases, V lost 6 bases, and 6 bases had no gene match. The CDR3 is 11 residues long. The germline CDR1 and CDR2 sequences are GTSNPN and SVGIG (reference sequence). The CDR3 DNA is TGTGCCTGCCTAGCGGAGGGGGAGCAGTTCTTC. It encodes CACLAEGEQFF. The full variable domain, completed using reference TRBV30 and TRBJ2-1, is SQTIHQWPATLVQPVGSPLSLECTVEGTSNPNLYWYRQAAGRGLQLLFYSVGIGQISSEVPQNLSASRPQDRQFILSSKKLLLSDSGFYLCACLAEGEQFFGPGTRLTVL.